Below, one T cell receptor (beta chain) is given with its context. Its antigen is as yet unknown. Profiling relied on immunoSEQ multiplex PCR, and the TCRdb table lists in-frame clones only, not all of them. In the table there are 100,000 to 150,000 clones, about nine tenths of which are singletons. The sample is drawn from a study of T cell responses to AZD1222 COVID-19 vaccine. General study findings and limits: Spike regions recognized by vaccine-associated CD4 TCRs spanned the protein, led by 160-218 and 743-854. Baseline serology detected seropositivity in only six AZD1222 recipients. The study reported that nearly half of spike-specific TCRs target unmutated variant regions.

CDR1 and CDR2 (germline): MNHNS, SASEGT. V was pared by 3 bases and J by 7 bases, with 10 bases between. This CDR3 is 12 amino acids long. This chain joins TRBV6-1 and TRBJ2-7; D might be TRBD1 (6 bases). The clonotype originates from an adult in good health. The specimen was peripheral blood, collected on day 0 of AZD1222 vaccination. CDR3 loop: CASSDPRGEQYF. In DNA, the CDR3 is TGTGCCAGCAGTGACCCTAGGGGGGAGCAGTACTTC.